The present entry profiles one T cell receptor beta chain with its context. No antigen is known for it. These data originate in a study of shared clonotypes between healthy human individuals. Across the whole study: Three plates were used per donor for CD4 naive, three for CD4 memory, two for CD8 naive and one for CD8 memory. Findings and caveats of the study: It was only blood that was sampled, and tissue repertoires likely differ. Rarefaction demonstrated incomplete sorted-subset sequencing despite large depth.

Germline V lookup: CDR1 MNHEY, CDR2 SMNVEV (reference sequence). This CDR3 region has 16 residues. The V and J ends lost 2 bases and 0 bases respectively, with 12 bases between them. CD45RO+ cells joined CCR7-negative CD45RA+ TemRA cells to form CD8 memory. Assay: immunoSEQ multiplex PCR; the TCRdb copy retains only in-frame clones and omits some. The table shows about 79,000 clones, with 62% occurring only once. The material sequenced was memory CD8+ T cells sorted from blood. Subset noted: CD45RO+ cells pooled with CCR7-negative TemRA cells. The sequence was obtained from a young man in good health. This chain connects TRBV27 to TRBJ2-3; D possibly corresponds to TRBD2 (5 bases). CDR3 coding DNA: TGTGCCAGCAGTTTAGGAGCGGAGCCTAGCACAGATACGCAGTATTTT. It encodes CASSLGAEPSTDTQYF.